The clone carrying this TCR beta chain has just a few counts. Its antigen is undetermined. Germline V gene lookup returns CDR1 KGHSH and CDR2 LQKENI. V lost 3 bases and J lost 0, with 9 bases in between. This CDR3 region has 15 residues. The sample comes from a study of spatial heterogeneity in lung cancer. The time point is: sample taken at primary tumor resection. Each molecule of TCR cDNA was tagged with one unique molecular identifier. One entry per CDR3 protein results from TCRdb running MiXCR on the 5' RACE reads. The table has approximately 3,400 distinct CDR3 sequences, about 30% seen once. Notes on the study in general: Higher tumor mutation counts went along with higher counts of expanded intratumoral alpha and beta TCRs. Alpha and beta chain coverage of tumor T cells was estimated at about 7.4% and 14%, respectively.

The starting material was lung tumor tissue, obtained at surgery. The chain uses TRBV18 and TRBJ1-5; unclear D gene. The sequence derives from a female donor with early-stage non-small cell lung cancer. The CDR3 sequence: CASSPRGDSNQPQHF. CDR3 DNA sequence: TGTGCCAGCTCACCGAGAGGAGATAGCAATCAGCCCCAGCATTTT.